This T cell receptor beta chain is from a study of blood T cells in healthy people across ages. Isolation of PBMCs gave at least 7 million cells per sample. Through a sample-barcoded 5' primer and a J-beta primer mix, a second PCR was run for roughly 6 to 11 cycles. TCRdb re-analysed the 5' RACE reads in MiXCR, keeping a single row per CDR3 protein. This sample has hundreds of thousands of distinct CDR3 sequences, with around 50% found just once. This clonotype was counted between two and nine times. The sample taken for sequencing was blood. The source of this sequence is a middle-aged man in good health.

CDR3 residues: CASSLGQQDQPQHF. The CDR3 bases are TGTGCCAGCAGCTTGGGACAGCAAGATCAGCCCCAGCATTTT. The chain joins TRBV7-9 to TRBJ1-5; 7 bases agree with TRBD1. CDR1 and CDR2 from the germline V gene are SEHNR and FQNEAQ (reference sequence). The CDR3 consists of 14 residues. Trimming cost V 3 bases and J 5 bases; bases outside gene matches: 4.